The source of this T cell receptor (beta chain) is a study of TIL therapy for anti-PD-1-resistant metastatic lung cancer. As for the study in general: Tumors were harvested before any PD-1/PD-L1 blockade. Median patient age was nearly 55, ranging about 35-80 years.

This clone was detected only a few times. Trimming stripped 3 bases from V and 7 bases from J, with 17 bases between. The CDR3 consists of 14 residues. Looked up from germline, CDR1 is SGHDT and CDR2 is YYEEEE. The time point: pre-treatment sample, taken before nivolumab and TIL therapy. The immunoSEQ assay was v3. Sequencing depth was some 2 million read pairs for survey level, roughly 5-6 million for deep. Assay: immunoSEQ multiplex PCR; the TCRdb copy retains only in-frame clones and omits some. The sample records some 52,000 clones, roughly 85% being singletons. V gene TRBV5-6 combines with J gene TRBJ2-7, with D possibly being TRBD2 (6 bases). The sample here was blood, taken at baseline. The source is a woman between 30 and 80 years old with non-small cell lung cancer. The CDR3 reads CASSSWWHGGEQYF. In DNA form, the CDR3 reads TGTGCCAGCAGCTCCTGGTGGCATGGGGGGGAGCAGTACTTC.